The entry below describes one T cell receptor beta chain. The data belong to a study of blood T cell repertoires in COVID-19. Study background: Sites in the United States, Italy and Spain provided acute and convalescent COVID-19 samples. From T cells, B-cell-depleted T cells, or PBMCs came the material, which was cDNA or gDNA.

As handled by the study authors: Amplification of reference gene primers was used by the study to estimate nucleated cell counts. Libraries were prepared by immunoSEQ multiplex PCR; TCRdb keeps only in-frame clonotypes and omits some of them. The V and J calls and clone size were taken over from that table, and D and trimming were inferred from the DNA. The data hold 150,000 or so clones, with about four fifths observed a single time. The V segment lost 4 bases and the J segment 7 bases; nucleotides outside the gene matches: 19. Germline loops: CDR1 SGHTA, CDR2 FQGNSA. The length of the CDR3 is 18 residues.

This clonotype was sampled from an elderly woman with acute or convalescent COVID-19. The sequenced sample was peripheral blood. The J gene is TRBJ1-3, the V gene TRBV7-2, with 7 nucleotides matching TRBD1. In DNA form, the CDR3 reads TGTGCCAGCAGCTCACCGACAGGGAGGAGATTTAGGTCCAACACCATATATTTT. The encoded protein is CASSSPTGRRFRSNTIYF.